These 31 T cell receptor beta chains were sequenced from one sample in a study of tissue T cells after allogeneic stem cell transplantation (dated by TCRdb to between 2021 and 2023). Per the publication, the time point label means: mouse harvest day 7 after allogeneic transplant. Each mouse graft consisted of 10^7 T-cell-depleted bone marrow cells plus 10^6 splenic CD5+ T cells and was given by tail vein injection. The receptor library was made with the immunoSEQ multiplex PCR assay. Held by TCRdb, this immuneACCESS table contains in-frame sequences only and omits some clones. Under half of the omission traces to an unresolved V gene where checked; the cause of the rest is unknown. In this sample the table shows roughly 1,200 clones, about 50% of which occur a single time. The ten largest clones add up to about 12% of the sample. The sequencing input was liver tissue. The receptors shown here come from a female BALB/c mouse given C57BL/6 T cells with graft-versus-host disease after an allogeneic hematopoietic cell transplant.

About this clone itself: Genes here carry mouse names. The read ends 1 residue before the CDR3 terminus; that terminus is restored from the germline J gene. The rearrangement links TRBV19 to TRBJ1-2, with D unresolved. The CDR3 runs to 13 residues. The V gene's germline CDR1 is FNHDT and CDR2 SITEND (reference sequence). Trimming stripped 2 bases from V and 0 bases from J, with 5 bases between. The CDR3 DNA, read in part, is TGTGCCAGCAGTATCACAACAAACTCCGACTACACC. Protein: CASSITTNSDYT. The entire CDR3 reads CASSITTNSDYTF.

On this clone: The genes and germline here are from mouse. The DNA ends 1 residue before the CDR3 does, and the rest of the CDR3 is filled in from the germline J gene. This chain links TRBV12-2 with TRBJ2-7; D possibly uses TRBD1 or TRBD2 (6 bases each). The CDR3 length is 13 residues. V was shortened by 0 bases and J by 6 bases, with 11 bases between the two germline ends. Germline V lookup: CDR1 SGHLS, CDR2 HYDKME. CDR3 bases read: TGTGCCAGCTCTCTCGAGGGGGGAGGTGAACAGTAC. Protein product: CASSLEGGGEQY. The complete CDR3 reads CASSLEGGGEQYF. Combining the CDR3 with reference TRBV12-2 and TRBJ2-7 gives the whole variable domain NSGVVQSPRYIIKGKGERSILKCIPISGHLSVAWYQQTQGQELKFFIQHYDKMERDKGNLPSRFSVQQFDDYHSEMNMSALELEDSAVYFCASSLEGGGEQYFGPGTRLTVL.

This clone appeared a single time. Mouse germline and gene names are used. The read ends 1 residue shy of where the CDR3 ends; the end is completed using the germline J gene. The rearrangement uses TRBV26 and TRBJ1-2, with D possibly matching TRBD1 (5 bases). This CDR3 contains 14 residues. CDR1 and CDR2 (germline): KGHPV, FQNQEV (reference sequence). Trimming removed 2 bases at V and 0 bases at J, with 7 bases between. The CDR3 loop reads CASSLGHANSDYTF. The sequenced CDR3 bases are TGTGCCAGCAGTCTGGGACATGCAAACTCCGACTACACC.

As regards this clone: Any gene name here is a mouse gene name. The CDR3 spells CSSSQSTGSAETLYF. CDR3 bases read: TGCTCCAGCAGTCAATCGACAGGTAGTGCAGAAACGCTGTAT. V and J are TRBV23 and TRBJ2-3; the D call TRBD1 from the table was never checked on the DNA. The CDR3 goes on 1 residue after the read ends, and that part is filled in from the germline J gene. This CDR3 spans 15 amino acids. From germline, CDR1 is KGHTA and CDR2 FQNQQP.

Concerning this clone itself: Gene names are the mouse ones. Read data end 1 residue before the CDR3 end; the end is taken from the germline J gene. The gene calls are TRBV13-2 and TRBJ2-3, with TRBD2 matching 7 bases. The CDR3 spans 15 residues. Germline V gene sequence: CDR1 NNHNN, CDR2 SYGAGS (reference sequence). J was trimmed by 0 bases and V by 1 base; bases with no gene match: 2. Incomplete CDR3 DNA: TGTGCCAGCGGTGATCCTGGGGGTAGTGCAGAAACGCTGTAT. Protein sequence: CASGDPGGSAETLY. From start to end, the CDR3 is CASGDPGGSAETLYF.

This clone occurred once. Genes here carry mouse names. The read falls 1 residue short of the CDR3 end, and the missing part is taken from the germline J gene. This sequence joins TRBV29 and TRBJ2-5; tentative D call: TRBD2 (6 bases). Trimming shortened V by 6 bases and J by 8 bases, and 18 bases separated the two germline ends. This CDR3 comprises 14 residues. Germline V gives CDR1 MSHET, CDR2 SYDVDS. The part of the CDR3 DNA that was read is TGTGCTAGCAGACCTGACTGGCCCACCGGCACCCAGTAC. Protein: CASRPDWPTGTQY. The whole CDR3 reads CASRPDWPTGTQYF.

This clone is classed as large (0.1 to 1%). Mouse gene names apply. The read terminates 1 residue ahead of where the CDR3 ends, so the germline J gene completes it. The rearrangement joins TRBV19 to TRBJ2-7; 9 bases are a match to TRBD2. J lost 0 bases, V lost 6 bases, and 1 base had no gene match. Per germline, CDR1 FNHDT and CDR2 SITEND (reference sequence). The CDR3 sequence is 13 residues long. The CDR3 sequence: CASTWGGSYEQYF. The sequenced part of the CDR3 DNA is TGTGCCAGCACCTGGGGGGGCTCCTATGAACAGTAC.

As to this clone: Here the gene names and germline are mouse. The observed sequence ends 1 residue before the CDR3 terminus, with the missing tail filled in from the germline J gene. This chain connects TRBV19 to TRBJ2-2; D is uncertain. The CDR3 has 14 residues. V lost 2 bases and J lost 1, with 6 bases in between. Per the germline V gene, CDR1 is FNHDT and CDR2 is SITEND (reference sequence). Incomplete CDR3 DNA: TGTGCCAGCAGTATGGGCCAAAACACCGGGCAGCTCTAC. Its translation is CASSMGQNTGQLY. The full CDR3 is CASSMGQNTGQLYF.

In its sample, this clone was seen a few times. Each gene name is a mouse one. Here the CDR3 reads CASSSQGQDTQYF. The sequenced CDR3 bases are TGTGCCAGCAGTTCACAGGGCCAAGACACCCAGTAC. The rearrangement links TRBV13-1 to TRBJ2-5; D is perhaps TRBD1 (6 bases). The missing CDR3 end, 1 residue past where the read stops, is filled in from the germline J gene. This CDR3 has 13 residues. V gave up 4 bases and J gave up 2 bases, with 8 bases separating them. The germline V gene has CDR1 NSHNY and CDR2 SYGAGN.

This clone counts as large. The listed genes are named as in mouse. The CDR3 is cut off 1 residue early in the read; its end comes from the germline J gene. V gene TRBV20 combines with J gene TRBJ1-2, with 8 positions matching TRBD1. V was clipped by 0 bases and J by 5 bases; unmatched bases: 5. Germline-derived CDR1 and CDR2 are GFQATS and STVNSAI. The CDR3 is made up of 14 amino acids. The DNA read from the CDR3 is TGTGGTGCTAGGGACAGGGGGCGAGGGTCCGACTACACC. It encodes CGARDRGRGSDYT. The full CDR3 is CGARDRGRGSDYTF.

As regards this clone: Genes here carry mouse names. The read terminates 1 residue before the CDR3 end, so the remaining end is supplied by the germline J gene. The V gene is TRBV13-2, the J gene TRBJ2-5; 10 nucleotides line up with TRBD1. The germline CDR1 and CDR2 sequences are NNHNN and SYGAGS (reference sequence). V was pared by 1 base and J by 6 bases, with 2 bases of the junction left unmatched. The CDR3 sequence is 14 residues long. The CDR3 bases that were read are TGTGCCAGCGGTGATCCGGGACAGGGGGACACCCAGTAC. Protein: CASGDPGQGDTQY. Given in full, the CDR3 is CASGDPGQGDTQYF.

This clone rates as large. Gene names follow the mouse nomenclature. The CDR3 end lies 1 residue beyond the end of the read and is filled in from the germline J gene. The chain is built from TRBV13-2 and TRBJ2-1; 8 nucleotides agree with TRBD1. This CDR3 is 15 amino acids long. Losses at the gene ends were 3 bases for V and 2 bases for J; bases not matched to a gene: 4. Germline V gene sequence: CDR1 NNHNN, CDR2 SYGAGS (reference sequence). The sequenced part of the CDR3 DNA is TGTGCCAGCGGTGGGACAGGGAGGGACTATGCTGAGCAGTTC. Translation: CASGGTGRDYAEQF. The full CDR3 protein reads CASGGTGRDYAEQFF.

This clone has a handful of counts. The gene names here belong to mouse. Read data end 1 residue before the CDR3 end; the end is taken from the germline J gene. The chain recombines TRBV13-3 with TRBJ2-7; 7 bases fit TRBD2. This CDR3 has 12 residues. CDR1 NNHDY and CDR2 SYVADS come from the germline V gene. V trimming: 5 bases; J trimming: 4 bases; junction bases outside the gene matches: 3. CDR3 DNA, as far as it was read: TGTGCCAGCAGGGTCTGGGGGTATGAACAGTAC. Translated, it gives CASRVWGYEQY. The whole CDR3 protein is CASRVWGYEQYF.

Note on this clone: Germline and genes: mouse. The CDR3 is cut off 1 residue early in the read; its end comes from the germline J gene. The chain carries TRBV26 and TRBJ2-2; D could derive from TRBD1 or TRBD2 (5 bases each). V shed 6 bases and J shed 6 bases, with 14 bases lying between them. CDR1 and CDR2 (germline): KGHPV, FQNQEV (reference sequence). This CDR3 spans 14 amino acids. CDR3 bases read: TGTGCCAGCAGGACGGGCGGGGGTCCCGGGCAGCTCTAC. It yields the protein CASRTGGGPGQLY. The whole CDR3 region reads CASRTGGGPGQLYF.

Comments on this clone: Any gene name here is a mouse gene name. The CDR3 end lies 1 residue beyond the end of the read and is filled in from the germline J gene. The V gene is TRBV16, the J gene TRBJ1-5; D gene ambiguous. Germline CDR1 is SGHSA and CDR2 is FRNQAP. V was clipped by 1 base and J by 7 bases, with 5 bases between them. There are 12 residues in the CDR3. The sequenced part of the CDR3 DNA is TGTGCAAGCAGCTTAGTGGGACAGGCTCCGCTT. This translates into CASSLVGQAPL. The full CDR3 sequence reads CASSLVGQAPLF.

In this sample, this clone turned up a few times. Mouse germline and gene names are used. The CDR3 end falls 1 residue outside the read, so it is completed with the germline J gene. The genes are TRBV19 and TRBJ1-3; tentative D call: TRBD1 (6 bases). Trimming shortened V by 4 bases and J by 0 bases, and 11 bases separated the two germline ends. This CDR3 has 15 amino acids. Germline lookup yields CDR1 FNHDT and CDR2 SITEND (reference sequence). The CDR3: CASSHQGRSGNTLYF. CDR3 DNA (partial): TGTGCCAGCAGTCATCAGGGGCGTTCTGGAAATACGCTCTAT.

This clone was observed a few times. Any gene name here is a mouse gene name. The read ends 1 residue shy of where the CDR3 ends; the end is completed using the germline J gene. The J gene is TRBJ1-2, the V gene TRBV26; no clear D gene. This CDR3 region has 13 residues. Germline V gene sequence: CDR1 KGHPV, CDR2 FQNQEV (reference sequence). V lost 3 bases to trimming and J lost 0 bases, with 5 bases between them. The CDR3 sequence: CASSLQSNSDYTF. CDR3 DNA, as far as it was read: TGTGCCAGCAGTCTCCAATCAAACTCCGACTACACC.

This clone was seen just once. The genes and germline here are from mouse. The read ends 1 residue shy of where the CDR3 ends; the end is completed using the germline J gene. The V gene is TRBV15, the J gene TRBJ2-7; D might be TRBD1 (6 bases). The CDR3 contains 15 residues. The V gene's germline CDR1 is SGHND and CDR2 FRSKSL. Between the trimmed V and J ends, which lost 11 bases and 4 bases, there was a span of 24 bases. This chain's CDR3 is CAPVPPGQKKYEQYF. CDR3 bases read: TGTGCCCCAGTCCCCCCCGGACAGAAAAAATATGAACAGTAC.

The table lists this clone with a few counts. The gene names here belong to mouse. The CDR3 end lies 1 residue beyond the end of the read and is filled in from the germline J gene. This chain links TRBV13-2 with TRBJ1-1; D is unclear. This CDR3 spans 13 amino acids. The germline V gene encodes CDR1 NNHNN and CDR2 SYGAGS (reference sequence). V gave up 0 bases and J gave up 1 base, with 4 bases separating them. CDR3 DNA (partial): TGTGCCAGCGGTGATGGACAAAACACAGAAGTCTTC. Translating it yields CASGDGQNTEVF. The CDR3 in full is CASGDGQNTEVFF.

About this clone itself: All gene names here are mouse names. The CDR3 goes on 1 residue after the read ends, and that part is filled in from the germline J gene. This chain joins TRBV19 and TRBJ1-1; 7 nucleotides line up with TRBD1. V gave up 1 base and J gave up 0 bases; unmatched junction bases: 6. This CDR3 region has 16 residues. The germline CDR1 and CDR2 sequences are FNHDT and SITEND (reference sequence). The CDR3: CASSILGTDANTEVFF. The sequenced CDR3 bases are TGTGCCAGCAGTATACTCGGGACAGATGCAAACACAGAAGTCTTC. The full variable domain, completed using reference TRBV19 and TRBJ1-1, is GGIITQTPKFLIGQEGQKLTLKCQQNFNHDTMYWYRQDSGKGLRLIYYSITENDLQKGDLSEGYDASREKKSSFSLTVTSAQKNEMAVFLCASSILGTDANTEVFFGKGTRLTVV.

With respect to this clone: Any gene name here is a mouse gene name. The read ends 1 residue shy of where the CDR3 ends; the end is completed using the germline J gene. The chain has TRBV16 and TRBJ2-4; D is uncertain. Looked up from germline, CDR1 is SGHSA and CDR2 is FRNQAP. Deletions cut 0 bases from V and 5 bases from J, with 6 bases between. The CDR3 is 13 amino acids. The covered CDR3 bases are TGTGCAAGCAGCTTAGAGTCTGGAAACACCTTGTAC. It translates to CASSLESGNTLY. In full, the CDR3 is CASSLESGNTLYF. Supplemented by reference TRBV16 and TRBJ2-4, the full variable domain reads NAGVIQTPRHKVTGKGQEATLWCEPISGHSAVFWYRQTIVQGLEFLTYFRNQAPIDDSGMPKERFSAQMPNQSHSTLKIQSTQPQDSAVYLCASSLESGNTLYFGAGTRLSVL.

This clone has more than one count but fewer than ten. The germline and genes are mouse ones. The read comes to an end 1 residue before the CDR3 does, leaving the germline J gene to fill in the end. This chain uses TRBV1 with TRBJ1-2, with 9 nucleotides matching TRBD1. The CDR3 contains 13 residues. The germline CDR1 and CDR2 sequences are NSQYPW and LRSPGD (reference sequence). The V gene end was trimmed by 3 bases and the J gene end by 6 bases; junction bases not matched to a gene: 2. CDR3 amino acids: CTCSAGTGTDYTF. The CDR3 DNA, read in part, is TGCACCTGCAGTGCCGGGACAGGGACCGACTACACC.

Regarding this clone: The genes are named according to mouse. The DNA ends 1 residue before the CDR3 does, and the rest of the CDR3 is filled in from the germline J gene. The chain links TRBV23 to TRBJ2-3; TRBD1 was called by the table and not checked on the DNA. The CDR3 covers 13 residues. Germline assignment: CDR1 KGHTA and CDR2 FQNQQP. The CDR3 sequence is CSSSPTGTETLYF. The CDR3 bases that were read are TGCTCCAGCAGTCCTACAGGGACAGAAACGCTGTAT.

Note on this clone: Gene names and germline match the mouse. Partial CDR3 DNA: TGTGCCAGCAGCCCCGGGACAGGGGGGGACACAGAAGTCTTC. Translating it yields CASSPGTGGDTEVF. The full CDR3 protein reads CASSPGTGGDTEVFF. This chain connects TRBV26 to TRBJ1-1; TRBD1 matches at 11 bases. The CDR3 extends 1 residue past the end of the read, so its final part is completed from the germline J gene. Germline values: CDR1 KGHPV, CDR2 FQNQEV (reference sequence). The CDR3 is 15 amino acids. With V trimmed by 6 bases and J by 3 bases, 6 bases remained unmatched. The full variable domain, in which reference TRBV26 and TRBJ1-1 provide the parts outside the CDR3, is NSKVIQTPRYLVKGQGQKAKMRCIPEKGHPVVFWYQQNKNNEFKFLINFQNQEVLQQIDMTEKRFSAECPSNSPCSLEIQSSEAGDSALYLCASSPGTGGDTEVFFGKGTRLTVV.

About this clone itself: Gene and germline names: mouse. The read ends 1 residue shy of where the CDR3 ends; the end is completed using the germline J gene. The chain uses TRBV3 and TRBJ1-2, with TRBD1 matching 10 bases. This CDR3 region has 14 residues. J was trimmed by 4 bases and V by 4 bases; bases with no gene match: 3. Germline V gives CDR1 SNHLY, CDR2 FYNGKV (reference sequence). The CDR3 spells CASSWDRGGSDYTF. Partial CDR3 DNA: TGTGCCAGCAGCTGGGACAGGGGCGGCTCCGACTACACC.

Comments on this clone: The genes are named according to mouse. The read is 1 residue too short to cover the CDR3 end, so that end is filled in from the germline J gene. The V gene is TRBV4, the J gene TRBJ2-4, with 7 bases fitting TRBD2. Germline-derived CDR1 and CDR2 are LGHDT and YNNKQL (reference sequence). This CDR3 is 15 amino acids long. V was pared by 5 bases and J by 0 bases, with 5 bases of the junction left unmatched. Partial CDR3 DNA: TGTGCCAGCAGCATCGGGGGGGGAAGTCAAAACACCTTGTAC. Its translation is CASSIGGGSQNTLY. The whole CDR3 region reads CASSIGGGSQNTLYF.

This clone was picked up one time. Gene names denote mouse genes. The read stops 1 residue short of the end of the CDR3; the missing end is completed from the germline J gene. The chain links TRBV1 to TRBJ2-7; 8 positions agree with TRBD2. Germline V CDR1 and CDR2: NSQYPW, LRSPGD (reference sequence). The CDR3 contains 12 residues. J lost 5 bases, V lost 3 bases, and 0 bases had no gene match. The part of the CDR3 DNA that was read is TGCACCTGCAGTGCTGGGGGGGATGAACAGTAC. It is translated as CTCSAGGDEQY. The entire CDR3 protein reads CTCSAGGDEQYF.

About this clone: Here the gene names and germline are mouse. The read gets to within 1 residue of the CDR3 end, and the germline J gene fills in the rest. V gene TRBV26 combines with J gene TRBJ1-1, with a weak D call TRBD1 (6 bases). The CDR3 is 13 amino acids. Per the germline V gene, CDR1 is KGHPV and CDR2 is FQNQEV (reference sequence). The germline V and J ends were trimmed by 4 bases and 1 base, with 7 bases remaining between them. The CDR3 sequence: CASSPDRNTEVFF. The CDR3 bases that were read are TGTGCCAGCAGTCCGGACAGGAACACAGAAGTCTTC. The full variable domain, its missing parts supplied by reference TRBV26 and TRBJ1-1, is NSKVIQTPRYLVKGQGQKAKMRCIPEKGHPVVFWYQQNKNNEFKFLINFQNQEVLQQIDMTEKRFSAECPSNSPCSLEIQSSEAGDSALYLCASSPDRNTEVFFGKGTRLTVV.

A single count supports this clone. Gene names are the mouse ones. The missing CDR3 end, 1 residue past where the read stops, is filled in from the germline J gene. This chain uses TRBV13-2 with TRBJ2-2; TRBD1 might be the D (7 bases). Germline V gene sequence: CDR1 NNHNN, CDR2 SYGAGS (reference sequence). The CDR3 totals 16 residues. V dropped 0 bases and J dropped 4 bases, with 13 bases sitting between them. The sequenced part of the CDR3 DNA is TGTGCCAGCGGTGATGCTAGGGGGCGCGGCACCGGGCAGCTCTAC. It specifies CASGDARGRGTGQLY. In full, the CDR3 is CASGDARGRGTGQLYF.

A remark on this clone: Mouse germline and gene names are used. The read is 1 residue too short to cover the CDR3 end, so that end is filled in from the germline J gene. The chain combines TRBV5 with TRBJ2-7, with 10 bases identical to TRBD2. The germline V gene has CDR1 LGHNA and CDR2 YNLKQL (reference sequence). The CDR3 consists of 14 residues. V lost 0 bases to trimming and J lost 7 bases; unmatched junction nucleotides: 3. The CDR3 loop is CASSQDWGGREQYF. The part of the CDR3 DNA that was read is TGTGCCAGCAGCCAAGACTGGGGGGGCCGGGAACAGTAC.

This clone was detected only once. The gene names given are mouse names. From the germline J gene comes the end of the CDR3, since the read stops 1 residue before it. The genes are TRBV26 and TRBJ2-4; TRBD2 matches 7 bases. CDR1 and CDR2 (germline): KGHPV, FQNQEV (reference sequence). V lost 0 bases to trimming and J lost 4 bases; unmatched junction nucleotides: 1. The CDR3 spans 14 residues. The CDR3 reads CASSLSGGKNTLYF. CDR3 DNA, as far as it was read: TGTGCCAGCAGTCTGTCTGGGGGGAAAAACACCTTGTAC.